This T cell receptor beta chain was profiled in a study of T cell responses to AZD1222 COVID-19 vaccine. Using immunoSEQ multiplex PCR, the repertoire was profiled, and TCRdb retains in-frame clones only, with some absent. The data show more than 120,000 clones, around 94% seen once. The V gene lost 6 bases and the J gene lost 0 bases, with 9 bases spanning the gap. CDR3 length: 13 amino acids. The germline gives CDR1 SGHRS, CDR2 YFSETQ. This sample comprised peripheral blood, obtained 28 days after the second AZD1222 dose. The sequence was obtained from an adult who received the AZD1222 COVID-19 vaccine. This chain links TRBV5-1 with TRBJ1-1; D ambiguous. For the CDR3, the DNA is TGCGCCAGCAAGGAGCCGCTGAACACTGAAGCTTTCTTT. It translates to CASKEPLNTEAFF.